This T cell receptor (beta chain) was captured by sequencing in a study of blood T cell repertoires in COVID-19. Study information: T cells, B-cell-depleted T cells, or PBMCs provided the cDNA or gDNA that served as material.

Patients from Seattle were sampled longitudinally, starting during active infection. Original handling: From reference gene primer amplification, estimates of nucleated cell counts were derived. Produced via immunoSEQ multiplex PCR; TCRdb's table is partial and in-frame only. Clonal size and the V and J genes are those of that table, whereas D and trimming came from the DNA. The sample includes around 150,000 clones, 80% to 90% of them seen just once. The length of the CDR3 is 14 residues. Between the trimmed V and J ends, which lost 0 bases and 2 bases, there was a span of 6 bases. CDR1 and CDR2 (germline): SEHNR, FQNEAQ (reference sequence).

The chain has TRBV7-9 and TRBJ2-3; D unresolved. The TCR was taken from a woman aged 60 to 75 with COVID-19, enrolled during active disease. The sample consisted of peripheral blood. In DNA form, the CDR3 reads TGTGCCAGCAGCTTAGCTTCACACACAGATACGCAGTATTTT. Its protein is CASSLASHTDTQYF.